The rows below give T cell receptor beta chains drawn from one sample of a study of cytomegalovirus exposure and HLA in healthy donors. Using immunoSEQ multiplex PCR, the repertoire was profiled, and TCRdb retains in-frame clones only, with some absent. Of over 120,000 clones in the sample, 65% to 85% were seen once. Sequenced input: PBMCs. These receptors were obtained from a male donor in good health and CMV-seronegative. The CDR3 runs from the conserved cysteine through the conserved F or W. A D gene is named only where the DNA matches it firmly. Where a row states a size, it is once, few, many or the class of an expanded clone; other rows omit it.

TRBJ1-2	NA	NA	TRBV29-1	TGCAGCGTTCCCCGGGCAGGGGATGGCTACACCTTC	CSVPRAGDGYTF
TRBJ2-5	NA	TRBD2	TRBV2	TGTGCCAGCAGTGAGACCGGCGGGAGGGTAGAGACCCAGTACTTC	CASSETGGRVETQYF
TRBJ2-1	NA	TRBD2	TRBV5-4	TGTGCCAGCAGCTTGGCAAGCGGGAGGCATGAGCAGTTCTTC	CASSLASGRHEQFF
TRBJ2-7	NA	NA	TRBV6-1	TGTGCCAGCAGCCAGGGTGGGCTCTACGAGCAGTACTTC	CASSQGGLYEQYF
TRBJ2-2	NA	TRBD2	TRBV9	TGTGCCAGCAGCTCCCGCGGGGGAAGTAGCACCGGGGAGCTGTTTTTT	CASSSRGGSSTGELFF
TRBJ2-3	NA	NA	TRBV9	TGTGCCAGCAGCGTAGGGACAAGCATTACAGATACGCAGTATTTT	CASSVGTSITDTQYF
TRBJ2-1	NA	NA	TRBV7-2	TGTGCCAGCAGCTCGATGGGGGGGGCCCGCAATGAGCAGTTCTTC	CASSSMGGARNEQFF
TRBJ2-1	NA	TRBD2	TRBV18	TGTGCCAGCTCAGCACTAGCGGACAATGAGCAGTTCTTC	CASSALADNEQFF
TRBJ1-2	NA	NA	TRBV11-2	TGTGCCAGCAGCCCCGACGGGAACTATGGCTACACCTTC	CASSPDGNYGYTF
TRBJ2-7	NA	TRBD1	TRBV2	TGTGCCAGCAGTGCTTACAGGGGCGAGCAGTACTTC	CASSAYRGEQYF
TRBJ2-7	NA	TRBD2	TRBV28	TGTGCCAGCAGCGGGACTAGCGGGGGCCGCTCCTACGAGCAGTACTTC	CASSGTSGGRSYEQYF
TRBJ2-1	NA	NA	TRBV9	TGTGCCAGCAACCCCACAGGACTAACGAACAATGAGCAGTTCTTC	CASNPTGLTNNEQFF
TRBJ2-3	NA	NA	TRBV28	TGTGCCAGCAGGGCCACACCCGATACGCAGTATTTT	CASRATPDTQYF
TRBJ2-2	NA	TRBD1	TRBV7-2	TGTGCCAGCAGCAGGAGGGACAGGGGTATATTGAACACCGGGGAGCTGTTTTTT	CASSRRDRGILNTGELFF
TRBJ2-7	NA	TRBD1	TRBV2	TGTGCCAGCAGCGGACAGGGTTTTCCCTACGAGCAGTACTTC	CASSGQGFPYEQYF
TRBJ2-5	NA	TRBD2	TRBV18	TGTGCCAGCTCACCACCCTGGAGCGGCCGGACTAGCGGGTACCAAGAGACCCAGTACTTC	CASSPPWSGRTSGYQETQYF
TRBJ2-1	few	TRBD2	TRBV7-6	TGTGCCAGCAGCCTCCAACCGGGACTAGCGGGAGGGAATGAGCAGTTCTTC	CASSLQPGLAGGNEQFF
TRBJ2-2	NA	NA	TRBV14	TGTGCCAGCAGCCAAGCAAACACCGGGGAGCTGTTTTTT	CASSQANTGELFF
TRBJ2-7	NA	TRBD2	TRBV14	TGTGCCAGCAGCCAAGAACGGGGGGTTCTTAACGAGCAGTACTTC	CASSQERGVLNEQYF
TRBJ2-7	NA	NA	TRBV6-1	TGTGCCAGCAGTGAAGCGGTGGGGGCCCTGAGAGGGGACGAGCAGTACTTC	CASSEAVGALRGDEQYF
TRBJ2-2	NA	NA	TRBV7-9	TGTGCCAGCAGCTCAGGGCGTCCCGGGGAGCTGTTTTTT	CASSSGRPGELFF
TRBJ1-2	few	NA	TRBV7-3	TGTGCCAGCAGCGCGACAGTCTATGGCTACACCTTC	CASSATVYGYTF
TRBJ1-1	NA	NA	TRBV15	TGTGCCACCAGCGGGACATCGAGGGACACTGAAGCTTTCTTT	CATSGTSRDTEAFF
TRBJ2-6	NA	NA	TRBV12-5	TGTGCTAGCCGACAGGGAGGTTCTGGGGCCAACGGCCTGACTTTC	CASRQGGSGANGLTF